This TCR beta chain was captured in a study of blood T cell repertoires in COVID-19. The overall study: COVID-19 samples collected from the United States, Italy and Spain covered acute and convalescent phases. The analysed material was cDNA or gDNA that came from T cells, B-cell-depleted T cells, or PBMCs.

CDR1 and CDR2 from the germline V gene are KGHDR and SFDVKD. V was pared by 5 bases and J by 2 bases, with 14 bases between. This CDR3 is built from 15 residues. In the source study's methods: For nucleated cells, counts were estimated from reference gene primer amplification. Using immunoSEQ multiplex PCR, the repertoire was profiled, and TCRdb retains in-frame clones only, with some absent. V and J calls plus clone size are reproduced from that table; the DNA served to infer D and trimming. This table holds 100,000 or so clones, around 86% found once. This clonotype was sampled from a man in his forties or fifties with active or convalescent COVID-19. The sample consisted of peripheral blood. This chain links TRBV24-1 with TRBJ1-1; possible D gene TRBD1, 6 bases. CDR3 sequence reads: CATSAQSGGNTEAFF. The CDR3 DNA reads TGTGCCACCAGTGCTCAGTCGGGGGGCAACACTGAAGCTTTCTTT.